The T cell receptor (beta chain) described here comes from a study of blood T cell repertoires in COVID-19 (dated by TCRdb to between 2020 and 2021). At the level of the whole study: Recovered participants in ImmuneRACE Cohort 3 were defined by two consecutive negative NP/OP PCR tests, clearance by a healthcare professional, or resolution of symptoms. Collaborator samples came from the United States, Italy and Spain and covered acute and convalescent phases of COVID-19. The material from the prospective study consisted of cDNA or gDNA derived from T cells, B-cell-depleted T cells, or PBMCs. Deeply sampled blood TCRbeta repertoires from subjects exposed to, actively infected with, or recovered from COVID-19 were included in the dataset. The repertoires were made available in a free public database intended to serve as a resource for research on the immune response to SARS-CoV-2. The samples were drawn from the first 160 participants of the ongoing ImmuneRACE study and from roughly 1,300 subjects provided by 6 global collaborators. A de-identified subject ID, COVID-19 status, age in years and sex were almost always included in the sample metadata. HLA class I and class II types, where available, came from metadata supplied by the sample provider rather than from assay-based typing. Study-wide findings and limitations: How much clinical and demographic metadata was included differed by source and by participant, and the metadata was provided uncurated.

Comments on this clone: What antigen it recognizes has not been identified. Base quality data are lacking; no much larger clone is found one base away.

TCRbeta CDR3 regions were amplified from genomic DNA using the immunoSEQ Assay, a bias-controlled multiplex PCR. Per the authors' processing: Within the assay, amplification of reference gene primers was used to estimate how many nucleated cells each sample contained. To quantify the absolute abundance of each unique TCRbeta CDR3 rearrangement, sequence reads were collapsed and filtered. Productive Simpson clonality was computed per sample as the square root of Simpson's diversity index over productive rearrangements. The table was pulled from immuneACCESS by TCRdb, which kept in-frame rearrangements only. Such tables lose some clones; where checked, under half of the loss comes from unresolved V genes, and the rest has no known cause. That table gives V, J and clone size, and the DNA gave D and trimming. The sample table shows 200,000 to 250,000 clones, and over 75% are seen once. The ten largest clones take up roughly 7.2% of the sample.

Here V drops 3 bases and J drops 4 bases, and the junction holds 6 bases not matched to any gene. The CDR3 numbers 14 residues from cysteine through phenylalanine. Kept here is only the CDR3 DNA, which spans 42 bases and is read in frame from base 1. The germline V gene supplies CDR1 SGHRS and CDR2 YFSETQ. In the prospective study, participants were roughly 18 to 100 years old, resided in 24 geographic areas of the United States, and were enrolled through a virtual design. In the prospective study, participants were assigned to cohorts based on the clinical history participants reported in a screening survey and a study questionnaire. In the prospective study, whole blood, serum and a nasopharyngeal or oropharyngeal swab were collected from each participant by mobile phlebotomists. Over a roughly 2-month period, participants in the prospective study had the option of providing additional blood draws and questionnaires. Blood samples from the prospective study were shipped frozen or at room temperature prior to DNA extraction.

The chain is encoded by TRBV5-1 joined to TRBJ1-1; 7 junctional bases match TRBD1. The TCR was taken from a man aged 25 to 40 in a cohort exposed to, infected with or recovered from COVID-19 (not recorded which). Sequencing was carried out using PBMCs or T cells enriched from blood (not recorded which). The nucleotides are TGCGCCAGCAGCTGGGGACAGAATTCCACTGAAGCTTTCTTT. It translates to CASSWGQNSTEAFF.